These 26 T cell receptor beta chains share one sample of origin, sequenced in a study of beta chain features in type 1 diabetes. General study findings and limits: All four CD4+ subsets of Type 1 diabetes patients contained TCRB CDR3s that were moderately but significantly shorter.

What these receptors recognize is not known. Investigators reverse transcribed all isolated RNA, so they sequenced expressed TCRB transcripts. Data came from immunoSEQ multiplex PCR; TCRdb stores just in-frame clones and leaves some out. The data contain 600,000 to 700,000 clones, around 11% of them singletons. Sequences were obtained from naive CD4+ T cells from blood. The receptors derive from a man aged 25 to 45 with type 1 diabetes.

This chain links TRBV23-1 with TRBJ1-2; no reliable D call. TRBV23-1 falls under the ORF class, with uncertain function. Trimming pared 8 bases from V and 8 bases from J, leaving 18 bases between. The CDR3 covers 13 residues. The CDR3 is CASRVVGCRGYTF. CDR3 bases: TGCGCCAGCCGCGTCGTGGGATGTAGGGGCTACACCTTC.

This clone was recorded a few times. V and J are TRBV7-9 and TRBJ1-2; D ambiguous. The ends were cut back, 5 bases at V and 8 bases at J, with 15 bases in the middle. Germline V gene lookup returns CDR1 SEHNR and CDR2 FQNEAQ (reference sequence). The CDR3 extends over 13 amino acids. As DNA, the CDR3 is TGTGCCAGCAGCCTCCCGGCTCAGTACGGCTACACCTTC. Translation: CASSLPAQYGYTF.

The chain recombines TRBV7-9 with TRBJ2-7, with 12 bases that match TRBD1. Trimming at V came to 2 bases and at J to 5 bases, leaving 7 bases not matched to a gene. Germline V gene data show CDR1 as SEHNR and CDR2 as FQNEAQ (reference sequence). This CDR3 is 16 amino acids long. The CDR3 DNA reads TGTGCCAGCAGCTTACAGGGGACAGGGGGCTTCAACGAGCAGTACTTC. Its translation: CASSLQGTGGFNEQYF.

V usage is TRBV15 and J usage is TRBJ2-1; 9 bases align to TRBD1. Per the germline V gene, CDR1 is LNHNV and CDR2 is YYDKDF (reference sequence). The CDR3 runs 17 residues. Trimming removed 4 bases from V and 4 bases from J; junction bases left unmatched: 11. In DNA form, the CDR3 reads TGTGCCACCAGCACAGGACAGGGGCCATCCTTTTACAATGAGCAGTTCTTC. This codes for CATSTGQGPSFYNEQFF. The full variable domain, with the rest looked up from reference TRBV15 and TRBJ2-1, is DAMVIQNPRYQVTQFGKPVTLSCSQTLNHNVMYWYQQKSSQAPKLLFHYYDKDFNNEADTPDNFQSRRPNTSFCFLDIRSPGLGDTAMYLCATSTGQGPSFYNEQFFGPGTRLTVL.

This clone has ten or more counts. The CDR3 nucleotides read TGTGCCAGCAGCAGGTCCGGGACTATCCAGTTCTTC. It encodes CASSRSGTIQFF. The chain employs TRBV14 and TRBJ2-1, with 7 nucleotides matching TRBD2. CDR3 length: 12 amino acids. Germline CDR1 SGHDN, CDR2 FVKESK. The V and J ends lost 5 bases and 13 bases, in that order; junction bases with no gene match: 8.

This clone was found a few times. This rearrangement joins TRBV7-2 to TRBJ2-7, with 9 nucleotides matching TRBD1. CDR3 length: 15 amino acids. V shed 2 bases and J 2 bases; nucleotides not matched to a gene: 4. Germline CDR1 and CDR2: SGHTA and FQGNSA. The chain's CDR3 is CASSLTTGGTYEQYF. CDR3 coding DNA: TGTGCCAGCAGCTTAACCACAGGGGGCACCTACGAGCAGTACTTC. Complete variable domain (other parts from reference TRBV7-2 and TRBJ2-7): GAGVSQSPSNKVTEKGKDVELRCDPISGHTALYWYRQSLGQGLEFLIYFQGNSAPDKSGLPSDRFSAERTGGSVSTLTIQRTQQEDSAVYLCASSLTTGGTYEQYFGPGTRLTVT.

This clone occurred a few times. The chain joins TRBV5-6 to TRBJ1-2; D call uncertain. V was trimmed by 4 bases and J by 2 bases, leaving 9 bases between them. Germline CDR1 is SGHDT and CDR2 is YYEEEE. The CDR3 loop spans 13 amino acids. The CDR3 spells CASSTDVNYGYTF. Here the CDR3 DNA reads TGTGCCAGCAGCACTGACGTCAACTATGGCTACACCTTC.

This sequence joins TRBV4-2 and TRBJ2-1; 10 bases are a match to TRBD2. This CDR3 region has 16 residues. V was pared by 0 bases and J by 4 bases, with 3 bases of the junction left unmatched. The germline V gene has CDR1 LGHNA and CDR2 YNFKEQ. The CDR3 coding sequence is TGTGCCAGCAGCCAAGACCCTAGCGGGGGTTACAATGAGCAGTTCTTC. Its translation is CASSQDPSGGYNEQFF.

With regard to this clone: The same CDR3 arises from other DNA sequences in this sample as well. The CDR3: CSARDNEQFF. DNA of the CDR3: TGCAGTGCTAGGGACAATGAGCAGTTCTTC. The gene calls are TRBV20-1 and TRBJ2-1, with D unclear. The CDR3 sequence is 10 residues long. CDR1 DFQATT and CDR2 SNEGSKA come from the germline V gene (reference sequence). With 3 bases removed from V and 5 bases from J, the gap between germline ends came to 2 bases.

The V gene is TRBV5-1, the J gene TRBJ2-5; maybe TRBD1 (6 bases). The germline V gene has CDR1 SGHRS and CDR2 YFSETQ. The CDR3 totals 13 residues. V lost 5 bases to trimming and J lost 2 bases, with 10 bases between them. This CDR3 is CASSPTGQETQYF. Here the CDR3 DNA reads TGCGCCAGCAGTCCGACAGGACAAGAGACCCAGTACTTC.

This clone has only a few counts. The genes are TRBV29-1 and TRBJ1-4; D is ambiguous. Looked up from germline, CDR1 is SQVTM and CDR2 is ANQGSEA. The length of the CDR3 is 11 residues. Trimming left V 7 bases short and J 8 bases short, with 11 bases between. CDR3 region: CSGWQNEKLFF. In DNA form, the CDR3 reads TGCAGCGGGTGGCAGAACGAAAAACTGTTTTTT.

This clone appeared a few times. The CDR3 nucleotides read TGCGCCAGCAGCTTGCTGGGAGAATCCGGGGAGCTGTTTTTT. Residues: CASSLLGESGELFF. The V call is TRBV5-1, the J call TRBJ2-2; D is perhaps TRBD2 (5 bases). This CDR3 contains 14 residues. Between the trimmed V and J ends, which lost 1 base and 6 bases, there was a span of 10 bases. CDR1 SGHRS and CDR2 YFSETQ come from the germline V gene.

In its sample, this clone was seen a few times. The genes are TRBV5-4 and TRBJ1-2; D remains unclear. CDR3 length equals 13 residues. Trimming removed 4 bases at V and 6 bases at J, with 13 bases between. Germline V gene data show CDR1 as SGHNT and CDR2 as YYREEE (reference sequence). The CDR3 region is CASSGPSRHGYTF. DNA of the CDR3: TGTGCCAGCAGCGGACCCTCCAGACATGGCTACACCTTC. Supplemented by reference TRBV5-4 and TRBJ1-2, the full variable domain reads ETGVTQSPTHLIKTRGQQVTLRCSSQSGHNTVSWYQQALGQGPQFIFQYYREEENGRGNFPPRFSGLQFPNYSSELNVNALELDDSALYLCASSGPSRHGYTFGSGTRLTVV.

This clone was recorded a few times. This chain joins TRBV5-1 and TRBJ2-5; D is undetermined. The CDR3 loop spans 15 amino acids. The V gene lost 0 bases and the J gene lost 0 bases, with 9 bases spanning the gap. Germline V gene sequence: CDR1 SGHRS, CDR2 YFSETQ. For the CDR3, the DNA is TGCGCCAGCAGCTTGGCCGGGTATTACCAAGAGACCCAGTACTTC. Translating gives CASSLAGYYQETQYF.

V and J are TRBV28 and TRBJ1-6; tentatively, D is TRBD1 (6 bases). V was clipped by 6 bases and J by 10 bases, with 22 bases between them. Germline CDR1 is MDHEN and CDR2 is SYDVKM. The CDR3 length is 16 residues. CDR3 in DNA: TGTGCCAGCAGCCCTCTGGCGGGGGGCGCTTACTCACCCCTCCACTTT. Its protein product is CASSPLAGGAYSPLHF.

This clone was picked up one time. V gene TRBV11-3 combines with J gene TRBJ2-5, with TRBD1 identical over 7 bases. J was trimmed by 5 bases and V by 5 bases; bases with no gene match: 14. The CDR3 spans 16 residues. Germline V gene data show CDR1 as SGHNT and CDR2 as YENEEA. The CDR3 nucleotides are TGTGCCAGCAGCCACACTGGGGGCAAGGGACAGGAGACCCAGTACTTC. This codes for CASSHTGGKGQETQYF.

This clone was detected a few times. The chain has TRBV9 and TRBJ2-7; maybe TRBD2 (6 bases). Germline loops: CDR1 SGDLS, CDR2 YYNGEE. V was shortened by 1 base and J by 5 bases, with 13 bases between the two germline ends. The CDR3 is 14 residues long. The CDR3 protein is CASSVMGGSHEQYF. CDR3 nucleotide sequence: TGTGCCAGCAGCGTAATGGGAGGATCCCACGAGCAGTACTTC.

This clone was found a few times. The chain joins TRBV4-2 to TRBJ1-2, with 7 bases fitting TRBD1. The CDR3 length is 15 residues. CDR1 LGHNA and CDR2 YNFKEQ come from the germline V gene. Germline trimming cut 6 bases from V and 0 bases from J; bases unmatched to any gene: 7. As DNA, the CDR3 is TGTGCCAGCAGTCGGCCGGACAGGCCTAACTATGGCTACACCTTC. This encodes CASSRPDRPNYGYTF.

The CDR3 DNA is TGTGCCAGCAGCGTAGGAAATGGCTACACCTTC. Protein: CASSVGNGYTF. The V call is TRBV9, the J call TRBJ1-2; D remains unclear. The CDR3 totals 11 residues. With 0 bases removed from V and 6 bases from J, the gap between germline ends came to 3 bases. Germline V gene sequence: CDR1 SGDLS, CDR2 YYNGEE. The full variable domain, with the rest looked up from reference TRBV9 and TRBJ1-2, is DSGVTQTPKHLITATGQRVTLRCSPRSGDLSVYWYQQSLDQGLQFLIQYYNGEERAKGNILERFSAQQFPDLHSELNLSSLELGDSALYFCASSVGNGYTFGSGTRLTVV.

This rearrangement joins TRBV5-1 to TRBJ2-5, with D hard to call. The CDR3 spans 19 residues. V was clipped by 4 bases and J by 7 bases, with 32 bases between them. Germline V gene sequence: CDR1 SGHRS, CDR2 YFSETQ. Here the CDR3 DNA reads TGCGCCAGCAGCCCCGGTACCTCCCCTGGAGCAGGCGGCTTCGGGACCCAGTACTTC. Translation gives CASSPGTSPGAGGFGTQYF.

This clone was observed a few times. The V and J genes are TRBV18 and TRBJ1-2; D not certain. The CDR3 runs 13 residues. V gave up 1 base and J gave up 7 bases, with 10 bases separating them. Germline lookup yields CDR1 KGHSH and CDR2 LQKENI. Written as DNA, the CDR3 is TGTGCCAGCTCACCACAAGGCGAGGGTGGCTACACCTTC. This translates into CASSPQGEGGYTF.

V and J are TRBV28 and TRBJ2-1; D is ambiguous. Deletions cut 5 bases from V and 8 bases from J, with 13 bases between. Germline-derived CDR1 and CDR2 are MDHEN and SYDVKM. The CDR3 sequence is 13 residues long. The CDR3 DNA sequence: TGTGCCAGCAGTACTCTCTCGGATTATGAGCAGTTCTTC. It translates to CASSTLSDYEQFF.

The V call is TRBV30, the J call TRBJ1-2, with 8 nucleotides matching TRBD1. Losses at the gene ends were 0 bases for V and 7 bases for J; bases not matched to a gene: 4. The CDR3 covers 13 residues. Germline V lookup: CDR1 GTSNPN, CDR2 SVGIG (reference sequence). Here the CDR3 DNA reads TGTGCCTGGAGTGTGGACAGGGTGACTGGCTACACCTTC. Translated: CAWSVDRVTGYTF.

Only a few counts were recorded for this clone. CDR3 in DNA: TGTGCCAGCAGCTTGGATCTAGCGGGGAAAGATACGCAGTATTTT. Its protein product is CASSLDLAGKDTQYF. The genes are TRBV5-4 and TRBJ2-3; 9 nucleotides agree with TRBD2. CDR3 length equals 15 residues. J was trimmed by 5 bases and V by 0 bases; bases with no gene match: 4. CDR1 and CDR2 (germline): SGHNT, YYREEE (reference sequence).

In its sample, this clone was seen a few times. The CDR3 sequence: CASSPLTGGEAFF. The CDR3 nucleotides are TGTGCCAGCAGCCCGTTGACGGGCGGTGAAGCTTTCTTT. The J gene is TRBJ1-1, the V gene TRBV7-9; no clear D gene. This CDR3 has 13 amino acids. Trimming took off 5 bases at V and 7 bases at J, with 14 bases between the two ends. Germline V lookup: CDR1 SEHNR, CDR2 FQNEAQ (reference sequence).

Only a few counts were recorded for this clone. This chain connects TRBV9 to TRBJ1-5; D perhaps matches TRBD1 (5 bases). CDR3 length: 16 amino acids. Looked up from germline, CDR1 is SGDLS and CDR2 is YYNGEE. V lost 3 bases and J lost 7, with 20 bases in between. The CDR3 spells CASSGGAETERQPQHF. The CDR3, as DNA: TGTGCCAGCAGCGGTGGGGCGGAGACAGAAAGGCAGCCCCAGCATTTT.